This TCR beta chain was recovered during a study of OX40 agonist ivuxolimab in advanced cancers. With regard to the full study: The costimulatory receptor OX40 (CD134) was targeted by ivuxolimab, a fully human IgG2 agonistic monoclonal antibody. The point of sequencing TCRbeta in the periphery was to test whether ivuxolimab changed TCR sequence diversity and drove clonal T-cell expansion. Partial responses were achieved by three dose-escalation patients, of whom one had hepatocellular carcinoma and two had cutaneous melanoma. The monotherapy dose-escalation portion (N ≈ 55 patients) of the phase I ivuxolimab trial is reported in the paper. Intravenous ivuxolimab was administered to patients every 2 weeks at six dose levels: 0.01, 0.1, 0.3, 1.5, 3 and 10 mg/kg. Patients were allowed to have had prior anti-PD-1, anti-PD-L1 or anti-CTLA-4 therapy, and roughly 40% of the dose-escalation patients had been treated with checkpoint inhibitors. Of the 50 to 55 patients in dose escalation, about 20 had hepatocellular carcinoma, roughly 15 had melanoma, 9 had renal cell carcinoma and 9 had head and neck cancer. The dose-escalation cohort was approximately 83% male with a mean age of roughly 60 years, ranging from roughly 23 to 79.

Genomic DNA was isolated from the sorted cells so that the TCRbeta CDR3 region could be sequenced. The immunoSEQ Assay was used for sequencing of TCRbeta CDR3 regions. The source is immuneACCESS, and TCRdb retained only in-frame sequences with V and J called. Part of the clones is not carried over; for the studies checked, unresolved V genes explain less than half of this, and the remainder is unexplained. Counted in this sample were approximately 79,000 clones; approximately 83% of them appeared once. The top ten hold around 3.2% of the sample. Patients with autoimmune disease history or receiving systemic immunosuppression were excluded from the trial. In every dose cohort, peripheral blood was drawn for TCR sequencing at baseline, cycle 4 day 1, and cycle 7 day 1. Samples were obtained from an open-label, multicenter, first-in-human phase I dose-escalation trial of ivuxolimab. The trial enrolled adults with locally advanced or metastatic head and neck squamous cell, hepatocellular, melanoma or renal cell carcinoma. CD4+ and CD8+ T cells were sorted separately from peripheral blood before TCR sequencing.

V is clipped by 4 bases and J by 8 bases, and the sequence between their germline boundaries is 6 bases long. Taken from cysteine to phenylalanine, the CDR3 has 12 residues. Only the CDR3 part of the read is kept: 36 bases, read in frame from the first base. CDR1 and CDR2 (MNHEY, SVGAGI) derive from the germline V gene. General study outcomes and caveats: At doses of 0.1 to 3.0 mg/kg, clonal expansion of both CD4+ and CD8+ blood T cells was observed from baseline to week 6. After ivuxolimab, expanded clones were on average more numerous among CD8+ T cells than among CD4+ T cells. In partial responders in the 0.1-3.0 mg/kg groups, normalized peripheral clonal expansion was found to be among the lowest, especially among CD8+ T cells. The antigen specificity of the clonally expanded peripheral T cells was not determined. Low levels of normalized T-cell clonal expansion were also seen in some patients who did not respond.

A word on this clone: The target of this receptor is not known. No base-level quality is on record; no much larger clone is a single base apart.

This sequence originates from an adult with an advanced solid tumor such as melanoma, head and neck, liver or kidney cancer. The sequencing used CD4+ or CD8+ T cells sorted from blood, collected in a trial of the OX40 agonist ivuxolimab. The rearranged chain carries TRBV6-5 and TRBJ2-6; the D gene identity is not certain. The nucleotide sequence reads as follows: TGTGCCAGCAGTTCCTCTACCAACGTCCTGACTTTC. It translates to CASSSSTNVLTF.